This T cell receptor beta chain stems from a study of cytomegalovirus exposure and HLA in healthy donors. The V gene lost 8 bases and the J gene lost 5 bases, with 12 bases spanning the gap. Germline values: CDR1 MNHEY, CDR2 SVGAGI. The CDR3 is 12 amino acids. This clone came up a few times. Antigen: not known. Study-level results: It was assumed in the presence/absence analyses that sequencing depth was roughly uniform across donors.

PCR amplification relied on 60 Vbeta primers (plus 13 Jbeta primers). The protocol was immunoSEQ multiplex PCR, while the TCRdb copy is restricted to in-frame clones and leaves out a portion. This table holds approximately 150,000 clones, approximately 80% found once. The sample was PBMCs. V usage is TRBV6-5 and J usage is TRBJ1-2; no clear D. This receptor was obtained from a man aged 18 to 29 in good health and CMV-seronegative. CDR3 in amino acids: CASHGLDYGYTF. CDR3 bases: TGTGCCAGCCACGGACTCGATTATGGCTACACCTTC.